The rows below give T cell receptor beta chains drawn from one sample of a study of CD4 and CD8 cells across lung adenocarcinoma regions. TCRdb called the PCR reads again in MiXCR, with one record for every CDR3 protein. The sample shows 15,000 to 20,000 distinct CDR3 sequences, around 50% of them seen only once. Sequencing was carried out using CD8+ T cells from the margin of a lung tumor. The receptors come from a male donor with lung adenocarcinoma. The CD4 and CD8 labels of this study may be unreliable. CDR3s include the opening cysteine and the closing phenylalanine or tryptophan. The order of the fields is clone size, J gene, V gene, D gene, CDR3 DNA, CDR3 protein. D genes are given only for firm matches. A row's size may be missing; if present it is once, few, many or a size class.

-	TRBJ2-5	TRBV6-5	-	TGTGCCAGCACTTATTTATCCCGGGCGGGAAAGGAGACCCAGTACTTC	CASTYLSRAGKETQYF
-	TRBJ2-3	TRBV6-4	-	TGTGCCAGCAGTGAGAGCGGACCCAAAGGCACAGATACGCAGTATTTT	CASSESGPKGTDTQYF
-	TRBJ2-2	TRBV10-1	TRBD2	TGCGCCAGCAGTGAGCAGAGCGGGAGGGCCAGCGGGGAGCTGTTTTTT	CASSEQSGRASGELFF
-	TRBJ2-1	TRBV6-1	-	TGTGCCAGCAGTAGTACCCTGGGTGAGCAGTTCTTC	CASSSTLGEQFF
-	TRBJ2-1	TRBV6-1	TRBD1	TGTGCCAGCAGTGAAGCATGGACAGGCTCCAATGAGCAGTTCTTC	CASSEAWTGSNEQFF
-	TRBJ2-3	TRBV6-1	TRBD1	TGTGCCAGCATATTCCCCAGGGGGCTAAGAGCCAAAAATATGCAGTATTTC	CASIFPRGLRAKNMQYF
medium-sized	TRBJ2-1	TRBV6-6	-	TGTGCCAGCATGTCAACTAGCCGAGCGGCAGATGAGCAGTTCTTC	CASMSTSRAADEQFF
-	TRBJ2-1	TRBV27	-	TGTGCCAGCAGTTCGGTGTCAACATATGAGCAGTTCTTC	CASSSVSTYEQFF
-	TRBJ2-7	TRBV6-1	TRBD2	TGTGCCAGCAGTGAAGCCGGGAGCGGGGATGGGGATACGCAGTACTTC	CASSEAGSGDGDTQYF
-	TRBJ2-7	TRBV6-4	-	TGTGCCAGCAGTGACGGAACAAGCTACGATGAGCAGTACTTC	CASSDGTSYDEQYF
many	TRBJ2-1	TRBV7-8	TRBD2	TGTGCCAGCAGCCCGCCGACTAGCGGGTACAATGAGCAGTTCTTC	CASSPPTSGYNEQFF
-	TRBJ2-5	TRBV6-1	-	TGTGCCAGCAGACGGACTGGACGAGTAGAGACCCAGTACTTC	CASRRTGRVETQYF
-	TRBJ2-5	TRBV7-6	TRBD2	TGTGCCAGCAGTCACCTAGCGGGAGGAGTAGGGCAGTACTTC	CASSHLAGGVGQYF
-	TRBJ2-5	TRBV10-1	-	TGCGCGGGCAGTGGGAGCCGTAACAAAGAGACCCAGTATTTC	CAGSGSRNKETQYF
-	TRBJ2-1	TRBV6-5	TRBD1	TGTGCCAGCGCTGCTCGACCAGGGACAGGGTTAGGGGAGCAGTTCTTC	CASAARPGTGLGEQFF
once	TRBJ2-5	TRBV6-5	TRBD2	TGTGCCAGCAGTTACTGGGTGGGGGTTGGGGGGGGGGGGGGGGAGACCCAGTACTTC	CASSYWVGVGGGGGETQYF
few	TRBJ2-5	TRBV6-1	-	TGTGCCAGCAGTGAAGCCCCCGTGGTCCTCCCACGTCGGGAGCAGTACTTC	CASSEAPVVLPRREQYF
medium-sized	TRBJ1-5	TRBV6-5	-	TGTGCCAGCAATTGGGGGTACCATCAGCCCCAGCATTTT	CASNWGYHQPQHF
few	TRBJ2-7	TRBV6-5	-	TGTGCCAGCAGTAACCGGGACACCTACGAGCAGTACTTC	CASSNRDTYEQYF
medium-sized	TRBJ2-5	TRBV10-3	-	TGTGCCATCAGTGATGGGGTTCAAGAGACCCAGTACTTC	CAISDGVQETQYF
-	TRBJ1-2	TRBV6-1	TRBD1	TGTGCCAGCAGTACAACCCGGGACAGCTATGGCTACACCTTC	CASSTTRDSYGYTF
once	TRBJ2-4	TRBV10-3	-	TGTGCGGGGATTGGGGGCCGGGACCAAGAGATTCAGTACTTC	CAGIGGRDQEIQYF
many	TRBJ2-4	TRBV20-1	-	TGCAGTGCTAGAGATCAGGGGGGCATTCAGTACTTC	CSARDQGGIQYF
-	TRBJ1-6	TRBV7-2	-	TGTGCCAGCAGCTTTGGACTAGCGGAGGCAGCCCACGAGCAGTACTTT	CASSFGLAEAAHEQYF
-	TRBJ2-4	TRBV6-9	-	TGTGCCAGGGGGCTGGGTGGCACAGACACGCAGTACTTC	CARGLGGTDTQYF
many	TRBJ2-1	TRBV4-1	-	TGCGCCAGCAGCCAAGATGGGGCGGAATACAATGAGCAGTTCTTC	CASSQDGAEYNEQFF
few	TRBJ1-3	TRBV6-1	-	TGTGCCAGCAGTGAAGGGCCCGCTTCGGACACCATATATTTT	CASSEGPASDTIYF
few	TRBJ2-1	TRBV9	TRBD2	TGTGCCAGCAGCACCGGGAGGACTAGCGGCCCAAATGAGCAGTTCTTC	CASSTGRTSGPNEQFF
few	TRBJ2-3	TRBV6-1	-	TGTGCCAGCATGTGGAGAGGTGCTAGCACAGATACGCAGTATTTT	CASMWRGASTDTQYF
-	TRBJ1-2	TRBV4-1	TRBD1	TGCGCCAGCAGGCATAGGGGGCTGGCTAACTATGGCTACACCTTC	CASRHRGLANYGYTF
-	TRBJ1-2	TRBV6-1	TRBD1	TGTGCCAGCAGTCTCGGGACAGCCCCTGAAGCTATCTTC	CASSLGTAPEAIF
-	TRBJ2-4	TRBV6-5	-	TGTGCCAGCAGTTACTCGGGGCGGGGAGCCAAAGATACGCAGTATTTC	CASSYSGRGAKDTQYF
few	TRBJ1-4	TRBV6-1	-	TGTGCCAGCAGAGTCGGGGGAGGTGATGAAAAACTGTTTTTT	CASRVGGGDEKLFF
-	TRBJ2-3	TRBV25-1	TRBD1	TGTGCCAGCAGTGAATCCTCCGGGACAGGGAGCACAGATACGCAGTATTTT	CASSESSGTGSTDTQYF
-	TRBJ1-6	TRBV7-2	-	TGTGCCAGCAGCTTAGGGGGGAGGGCCGAGCAGTACTTT	CASSLGGRAEQYF
many	TRBJ1-2	TRBV6-5	-	TGTGCCAGCAGTACCGGGCCCCGTAACTATGGCTACACCTTC	CASSTGPRNYGYTF
-	TRBJ1-4	TRBV3-1	-	TGTGCCAGCAGCCAAGACTACGGGGGGGCGAATGAAAAACTGTTTTTT	CASSQDYGGANEKLFF
-	TRBJ2-3	TRBV27	-	TGTGCCAGCAGTTTGAGTCTACCCAACTACAATGAGCAGTATTTT	CASSLSLPNYNEQYF
few	TRBJ2-1	TRBV12-3/TRBV12-4	TRBD1	TGTGCCAGCAGTCAACCGGGACAGGGACAAATCGGTGAGCAGTTCTTC	CASSQPGQGQIGEQFF
few	TRBJ2-5	TRBV11-2	-	TGTGCCAGCAGCTTAGAACCTAGCCCGTTCTTGTACCAGTACTTC	CASSLEPSPFLYQYF
few	TRBJ2-5	TRBV5-1	-	TGCGCCAGCAGCTTTGGGGTGGTAGAGGAGACCCAGTACTTC	CASSFGVVEETQYF
once	TRBJ2-7	TRBV6-1	TRBD1	TGTGCCAGCAACCGGGACAGAACAACCTACGAGCAGTACTTC	CASNRDRTTYEQYF
few	TRBJ2-3	TRBV11-2	TRBD2	TGTGCCAGCAGCCTCCTCGGAGCGGGAACCACAGATACGCAGTATTTT	CASSLLGAGTTDTQYF
-	TRBJ2-7	TRBV6-1	TRBD2	TGTGCCAGCAGTCCCCCGGGACTAGCGGAGGCCGGGCAGTACTTC	CASSPPGLAEAGQYF
few	TRBJ2-1	TRBV6-1	-	TGTGCCAGCAGTGAAGTAGGGGCCAATGAGCAGTTCTTC	CASSEVGANEQFF
few	TRBJ1-6	TRBV14	-	TGTGCCAGCACCGAGGTGGGGGCGAATTCACCCCTCCACTTT	CASTEVGANSPLHF
-	TRBJ2-3	TRBV27	-	TGTGCCAGCAGTTTGACCGGGGCCAACGACCAGTATTTC	CASSLTGANDQYF
few	TRBJ2-1	TRBV6-5	TRBD2	TGTGCCAGCAGTTACTCACTAGCGGAGTACAATGAGCAGTTCTTC	CASSYSLAEYNEQFF
once	TRBJ1-2	TRBV6-1	-	TGTGCCAGCAGTGAAGGGGGACTAAACTATGGCTACACCTTC	CASSEGGLNYGYTF
-	TRBJ1-1	TRBV10-1	-	TGCGCCACCTCGAGGGACGGTAACACTGAAGCTTTCTTT	CATSRDGNTEAFF
-	TRBJ2-3	TRBV27	-	TGTGCCAGCAGTTTGACCGGGGCCTACGACCTGAATTTC	CASSLTGAYDLNF
-	TRBJ2-7	TRBV6-1	-	TGTGCCAGCAGGACCAGCGGGGACACAGATACGCAGTACTTC	CASRTSGDTDTQYF
medium-sized	TRBJ2-7	TRBV6-1	-	TGTGCCAGCAGTGAAAGGGCCAATAGTCGATACGAGCAGTACTTC	CASSERANSRYEQYF
-	TRBJ2-5	TRBV6-1	-	TGTGCCAGGGGGCGAGGAGGGCCGGGCCAAGAGACGCAGTATTTC	CARGRGGPGQETQYF